These 29 T cell receptor beta chains came from one sample sequenced in a study of shared clonotypes between healthy human individuals (dated by TCRdb to about 2020). CD8 naive samples were CD45RO-negative cells positively selected for CCR7, giving a CD45RA+CCR7+ population that excluded TemRA cells. Library prep was done by the immunoSEQ multiplex PCR assay. The source is immuneACCESS, and TCRdb retained only in-frame sequences with V and J called. Part of the clones is not carried over; for the studies checked, unresolved V genes explain less than half of this, and the remainder is unexplained. This sample gives about 680,000 clones in total; just over 90% of them show up just once. About a quarter of the sample goes to the ten largest clones. The sample consisted of naive CD8+ T cells sorted from blood. The cell subset or site label corresponds to: CD45RA+CCR7+. These receptors came from a man aged 25-40 years in good health.

This clone showed up just once. The chain couples TRBV11-2 to TRBJ2-7; D gene ambiguous. V lost 2 bases and J lost 5, with 10 bases in between. Germline assignment: CDR1 SGHAT and CDR2 FQNNGV. The CDR3 spans 13 residues. CDR3: CASSLLSSNEQYF. In DNA form, the CDR3 reads TGTGCCAGCAGCTTACTGTCCTCAAACGAGCAGTACTTC.

The V gene is TRBV7-9, the J gene TRBJ1-4; D ambiguous. The germline V gene has CDR1 SEHNR and CDR2 FQNEAQ (reference sequence). The V end was cut by 8 bases, the J end by 5 bases, with 9 bases between. The CDR3 is 12 residues long. CDR3 bases: TGTGCCAGCCAGAGGGAGAATGAAAAACTGTTTTTT. Residues: CASQRENEKLFF.

The chain employs TRBV14 and TRBJ2-5, with D perhaps matching TRBD2 (6 bases). The ends were cut back, 0 bases at V and 4 bases at J, with 15 bases in the middle. The CDR3 length is 16 residues. Germline-derived CDR1 and CDR2 are SGHDN and FVKESK. Here the CDR3 reads CASSQDSGRALETQYF. The CDR3 DNA reads TGTGCCAGCAGCCAAGATAGCGGCAGGGCATTAGAGACCCAGTACTTC.

V usage is TRBV28 and J usage is TRBJ1-2; D is uncertain. The CDR3 is 12 amino acids. Between the trimmed V and J ends, which lost 3 bases and 6 bases, there was a span of 8 bases. The germline V gene has CDR1 MDHEN and CDR2 SYDVKM. The chain's CDR3 is CASSLGYDGYTF. CDR3 bases: TGTGCCAGCAGTTTGGGGTACGATGGCTACACCTTC.

On this clone: One end of the junction does not line up with germline, which may come from a read error. The gene calls are TRBV2 and TRBJ2-5, with TRBD1 matching over 9 bases. The CDR3 runs 15 residues. CDR1 and CDR2 from the germline V gene are SNHLY and FYNNEI. The CDR3 here is CAISLGDRAQETQYF. Written as DNA, the CDR3 is TGTGCCATCAGTCTCGGGGACAGGGCTCAAGAGACCCAGTACTTC.

This chain uses TRBV6-5 with TRBJ1-6; D is uncertain. The V end was cut by 3 bases, the J end by 10 bases, with 13 bases between. The germline gives CDR1 MNHEY, CDR2 SVGAGI. The CDR3 covers 14 residues. The CDR3 reads CASSYFGVDSPLHF. CDR3 nucleotide sequence: TGTGCCAGCAGTTATTTTGGGGTGGACTCACCCCTCCACTTT.

The chain couples TRBV2 to TRBJ1-4; possible D gene TRBD1, 5 bases. Trimming cost V 4 bases and J 8 bases, with 20 bases left between them. The CDR3 runs to 16 residues. Germline V gives CDR1 SNHLY, CDR2 FYNNEI. The CDR3 loop is CASSVALGRAREKLFF. The CDR3, as DNA: TGTGCCAGCAGTGTCGCCCTGGGACGGGCAAGGGAAAAACTGTTTTTT.

V gene TRBV6-5 combines with J gene TRBJ2-1; 10 positions agree with TRBD2. In germline, CDR1 is MNHEY, CDR2 SVGAGI. Germline trimming cut 2 bases from V and 5 bases from J; bases unmatched to any gene: 3. The CDR3 consists of 15 residues. The CDR3 coding sequence is TGTGCCAGCAGTTACAAAGCGGGAGGGCACAATGAGCAGTTCTTC. As protein: CASSYKAGGHNEQFF.

This rearrangement joins TRBV19 to TRBJ2-7; 8 bases match TRBD2. Looked up from germline, CDR1 is LNHDA and CDR2 is SQIVND (reference sequence). The CDR3 spans 16 residues. Trimming at V came to 5 bases and at J to 0 bases, leaving 9 bases not matched to a gene. The DNA of the CDR3 is TGTGCCAGTAGTCCAATAGCGGGATTGAGCTCCTACGAGCAGTACTTC. It specifies CASSPIAGLSSYEQYF.

The CDR3 region has the DNA TGTGCCAGCACCAAGGGCTCCTACAATGAGCAGTTCTTC. Its protein product is CASTKGSYNEQFF. The rearrangement links TRBV6-5 to TRBJ2-1; the D is unclear. Germline V gene data show CDR1 as MNHEY and CDR2 as SVGAGI. The CDR3 has 13 residues. With 7 bases removed from V and 0 bases from J, the gap between germline ends came to 7 bases.

The V gene is TRBV29-1, the J gene TRBJ2-7, with D possibly matching TRBD2 (5 bases). Trimming stripped 7 bases from V and 3 bases from J, with 7 bases between. This CDR3 region has 10 residues. The germline V gene has CDR1 SQVTM and CDR2 ANQGSEA. The CDR3 sequence is CSGGDYEQYF. The DNA for the CDR3 is TGCAGCGGGGGAGACTACGAGCAGTACTTC.

The V and J genes are TRBV6-5 and TRBJ1-5; D unclear. Germline V CDR1 and CDR2: MNHEY, SVGAGI. The CDR3 spans 15 residues. V lost 5 bases and J 2 bases, leaving 13 bases between the germline ends. The CDR3 region has the DNA TGTGCCAGCAGTAACACTCCCATTGGCAATCAGCCCCAGCATTTT. This codes for CASSNTPIGNQPQHF.

The chain has TRBV28 and TRBJ1-4; weak D call: TRBD1 (6 bases). This CDR3 is built from 13 residues. In germline, CDR1 is MDHEN, CDR2 SYDVKM. V lost 3 bases to trimming and J lost 7 bases, with 9 bases between them. This CDR3 is CASSFRGSEKLFF. CDR3 sequence (DNA): TGTGCCAGCAGTTTCAGGGGCAGTGAAAAACTGTTTTTT.

J is TRBJ2-7 and V is TRBV5-1; 9 nucleotides align to TRBD2. The CDR3 consists of 14 residues. Trimming removed 4 bases from V and 2 bases from J; junction bases left unmatched: 4. Germline loops: CDR1 SGHRS, CDR2 YFSETQ. CDR3 protein: CASSLSGGPYEQYF. Here the CDR3 DNA reads TGCGCCAGCAGCCTTAGCGGGGGTCCCTACGAGCAGTACTTC.

V is TRBV5-1 and J is TRBJ2-5, with D possibly matching TRBD2 (5 bases). This CDR3 contains 16 residues. The germline V gene has CDR1 SGHRS and CDR2 YFSETQ. V was cut by 5 bases and J by 2 bases, with 19 bases left in between. CDR3 nucleotide sequence: TGCGCCAGCAGGCCCAGGACGGGGAGTCTTCAAGAGACCCAGTACTTC. Translating it yields CASRPRTGSLQETQYF.

V usage is TRBV4-3 and J usage is TRBJ2-1, with D unresolved. V was cut by 0 bases and J by 5 bases, with 11 bases left in between. Per the germline V gene, CDR1 is LGHNA and CDR2 is YSLEER. The CDR3 is made up of 15 amino acids. Here the CDR3 DNA reads TGCGCCAGCAGCCAAGAATTGGCGATCCACAATGAGCAGTTCTTC. It encodes CASSQELAIHNEQFF.

This chain uses TRBV29-1 with TRBJ2-7; D uncertain. CDR1 is SQVTM and CDR2 is ANQGSEA in the germline V gene. Deletions cut 5 bases from V and 4 bases from J, with 9 bases between. The CDR3 spans 11 residues. Here the CDR3 reads CSVRLDYEQYF. DNA for the CDR3: TGCAGCGTTAGGTTAGATTACGAGCAGTACTTC.

The chain carries TRBV5-5 and TRBJ1-1; no definite D call. V lost 4 bases and J lost 1, with 8 bases in between. This CDR3 contains 13 residues. Germline CDR1 SGHKS, CDR2 YYEKEE (reference sequence). The CDR3 protein is CASSPGPNTEAFF. The CDR3 DNA is TGTGCCAGCAGCCCGGGCCCGAACACTGAAGCTTTCTTT.

Notes on this clone: The sample has other DNA sequences that encode this CDR3 too. J is TRBJ2-1 and V is TRBV25-1; tentative D call: TRBD1 (5 bases). V was clipped by 3 bases and J by 9 bases, with 12 bases between them. The germline CDR1 and CDR2 sequences are MGHDK and SYGVNS. This CDR3 spans 13 amino acids. CDR3 region: CASSDDQGPEQFF. CDR3 sequence (DNA): TGTGCCAGCAGTGACGACCAGGGTCCTGAGCAGTTCTTC.

The chain uses TRBV7-9 and TRBJ2-7; 9 bases are shared with TRBD2. The V and J ends lost 2 bases and 2 bases, in that order; junction bases with no gene match: 7. The CDR3 has 16 amino acids. Germline V gives CDR1 SEHNR, CDR2 FQNEAQ (reference sequence). This CDR3 reads CASSLNLAGPPYEQYF. For the CDR3, the DNA is TGTGCCAGCAGCTTAAATCTAGCGGGACCTCCCTACGAGCAGTACTTC.

The CDR3 spells CANNSQPHSGRGFCEQYF. Written as DNA, the CDR3 is TGTGCCAACAACTCCCAACCCCATAGCGGGAGGGGATTCTGCGAGCAGTACTTC. The chain links TRBV7-2 to TRBJ2-7; 11 bases map to TRBD2. J gave up 6 bases and V 10 bases, and 23 bases lay outside the gene matches. CDR1 is SGHTA and CDR2 is FQGNSA in the germline V gene. This CDR3 comprises 18 residues.

The chain uses TRBV6-1 and TRBJ1-2; D uncertain. This CDR3 has 12 residues. The germline CDR1 and CDR2 sequences are MNHNS and SASEGT. V was trimmed by 6 bases and J by 7 bases, leaving 12 bases between them. This chain's CDR3 is CASRPSGFGYTF. CDR3 DNA: TGTGCCAGCAGACCGAGTGGGTTTGGCTACACCTTC.

This clone was counted only a few times. This chain connects TRBV7-9 to TRBJ2-7; TRBD1 matches at 8 bases. The V segment lost 5 bases and the J segment 0 bases; nucleotides outside the gene matches: 6. Germline CDR1 reads SEHNR; CDR2 reads FQNEAQ (reference sequence). CDR3 length: 15 residues. Here the CDR3 DNA reads TGTGCCAGCAGCAAAGGACAGGGCAGCTCCTACGAGCAGTACTTC. Translating it yields CASSKGQGSSYEQYF. The whole variable domain, remainder taken from reference TRBV7-9 and TRBJ2-7, is DTGVSQNPRHKITKRGQNVTFRCDPISEHNRLYWYRQTLGQGPEFLTYFQNEAQLEKSRLLSDRFSAERPKGSFSTLEIQRTEQGDSAMYLCASSKGQGSSYEQYFGPGTRLTVT.

The chain is built from TRBV4-2 and TRBJ2-1; 13 bases are shared with TRBD2. This CDR3 is 18 amino acids long. Germline assignment: CDR1 LGHNA and CDR2 YNFKEQ. Trimming cost V 0 bases and J 8 bases; bases outside gene matches: 10. CDR3 DNA sequence: TGTGCCAGCAGCCAAGAAGGGCCAGGACTAGCGGGAGCGGATGAGCAGTTCTTC. Its translation is CASSQEGPGLAGADEQFF.

The chain uses TRBV28 and TRBJ1-5; TRBD1 is a possible D gene (5 bases). Trimming stripped 5 bases from V and 4 bases from J, with 9 bases between. The CDR3 is 13 amino acids. Germline CDR1 and CDR2: MDHEN and SYDVKM. The chain's CDR3 is CASSPTGNQPQHF. The DNA of the CDR3 is TGTGCCAGCAGTCCTACAGGTAATCAGCCCCAGCATTTT.

The V call is TRBV19, the J call TRBJ2-1; TRBD2 matches at 10 bases. J was trimmed by 5 bases and V by 8 bases; bases with no gene match: 9. The V gene's germline CDR1 is LNHDA and CDR2 SQIVND (reference sequence). The CDR3 spans 15 residues. This CDR3 reads CASVVTSGNNNEQFF. CDR3 DNA: TGTGCCAGTGTAGTTACTAGCGGGAACAACAATGAGCAGTTCTTC.

This chain uses TRBV5-1 with TRBJ2-1, with a possible D match to TRBD2 (6 bases). The CDR3 runs 14 residues. With 5 bases removed from V and 7 bases from J, the gap between germline ends came to 16 bases. CDR1 is SGHRS, CDR2 YFSETQ, per germline. The CDR3 sequence is CASSLTGRSNEQFF. Written as DNA, the CDR3 is TGCGCCAGCAGTTTGACCGGGAGATCAAATGAGCAGTTCTTC.

This chain joins TRBV29-1 and TRBJ2-3; the D is unclear. CDR1 and CDR2 from the germline V gene are SQVTM and ANQGSEA. The CDR3 contains 12 residues. The V end was cut by 3 bases, the J end by 6 bases, with 10 bases between. The CDR3 region is CSVEVTADTQYF. In nucleotides, the CDR3 is TGCAGCGTTGAGGTAACGGCCGATACGCAGTATTTT.

This chain links TRBV5-5 with TRBJ2-7; 10 bases line up with TRBD2. Unmatched junction bases numbered 4, after V lost 4 bases and J lost 6 bases. The CDR3 consists of 13 residues. Germline V gives CDR1 SGHKS, CDR2 YYEKEE (reference sequence). The CDR3 DNA sequence: TGTGCCAGCAGCGGAGGACTAGCGGCCGAGCAGTACTTC. Translating gives CASSGGLAAEQYF.